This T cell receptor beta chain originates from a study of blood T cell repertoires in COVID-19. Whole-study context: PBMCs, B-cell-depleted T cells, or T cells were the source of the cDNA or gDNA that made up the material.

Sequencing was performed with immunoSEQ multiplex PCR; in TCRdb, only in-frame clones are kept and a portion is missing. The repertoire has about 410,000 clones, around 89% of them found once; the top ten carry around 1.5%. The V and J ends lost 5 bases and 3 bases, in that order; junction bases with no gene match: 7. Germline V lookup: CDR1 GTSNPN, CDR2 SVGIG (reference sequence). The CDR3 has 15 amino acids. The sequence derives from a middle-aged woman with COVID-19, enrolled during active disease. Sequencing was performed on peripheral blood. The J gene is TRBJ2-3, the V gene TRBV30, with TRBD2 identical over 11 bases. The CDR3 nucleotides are TGTGCCTGGGTTCTTAGCGGGGGGGGGACAGATACGCAGTATTTT. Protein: CAWVLSGGGTDTQYF.